This TCR beta chain is drawn from a study of cytomegalovirus exposure and HLA in healthy donors. Points from the study as a whole: Equally common other TCR beta chains were less clonally expanded than HLA-associated ones, a later analysis found. It has been reported that TCR beta sequences accurately predicted the HLA-A and HLA-B alleles of most subjects.

The PCR contained 60 Vbeta and 13 Jbeta primers. Sequencing was performed with immunoSEQ multiplex PCR; in TCRdb, only in-frame clones are kept and a portion is missing. This repertoire includes 70,000 or so clones. A word on this clone: Its antigen is not identified.

The CDR3 covers 15 residues. Looked up from germline, CDR1 is SEHNR and CDR2 is FQNEAQ (reference sequence). V lost 6 bases, J lost 4 bases, and 7 bases stayed unmatched. The chain is built from TRBV7-9 and TRBJ1-4, with 8 nucleotides matching TRBD1. The receptor was derived from a man between 40 and 49 years old in good health and CMV-seronegative. The sample was PBMCs. The CDR3 is CASSLTGGVNEKLFF. In nucleotides, the CDR3 is TGTGCCAGCAGTCTAACAGGGGGGGTTAATGAAAAACTGTTTTTT.